This T cell receptor beta chain was observed in a study of memory CD4+ T cells and cytomegalovirus serostatus. Study summary: Of the healthy Belgian adults, 9 were CMV seropositive and 20 to 25 seronegative.

Single viable CD3+CD4+CD8-CD45RO+ cells were sorted as the memory CD4+ T cells. Findings and caveats of the study: Repertoires predicted CMV serostatus with median bootstrapped AUC of about 0.95.

This clone showed up just a few times. Its matching antigen is unknown. The CDR3 contains 12 residues. V was cut by 7 bases and J by 8 bases, with 14 bases left in between. Germline V CDR1 and CDR2: MNHEY, SVGAGI. Only in-frame clones appear in the TCRdb table, and some are missing; sequencing was by immunoSEQ multiplex PCR. Of 60,000 or so clones listed, approximately 86% are singletons. The specimen was memory CD4+ T cells from blood. The source is an adult in good health and CMV-seronegative. Some clones in this sample may be carry-over from other donors' samples. The rearrangement uses TRBV6-5 and TRBJ1-2, with D uncertain. The CDR3 DNA reads TGTGCCAGCACGGCCCCCGAGGGCGGCTACACCTTC. This encodes CASTAPEGGYTF.